This T cell receptor beta chain was sequenced in a study of T cell responses to AZD1222 COVID-19 vaccine. Study-level points and caveats: The donor group comprised mostly white British people and more females; the analysis possibly underestimated clonal diversity.

The assay was immunoSEQ multiplex PCR, and TCRdb's table has in-frame clones only and misses some. The sample consists of about 140,000 clones, 85% to 95% of them appearing once. A note on this clone: Its antigen is still unknown.

The CDR3 runs to 13 residues. CDR1 MNHEY and CDR2 SMNVEV come from the germline V gene (reference sequence). The germline V and J ends were trimmed by 2 bases and 6 bases, with 10 bases remaining between them. The clonotype was recovered from an adult who had recovered from COVID-19. V usage is TRBV27 and J usage is TRBJ1-1; D remains ambiguous. The specimen comprised peripheral blood, sampled after recovery from COVID-19. In DNA form, the CDR3 reads TGTGCCAGCAGTTTACAGGCAGAGGCTGAAGCTTTCTTT. This encodes CASSLQAEAEAFF.